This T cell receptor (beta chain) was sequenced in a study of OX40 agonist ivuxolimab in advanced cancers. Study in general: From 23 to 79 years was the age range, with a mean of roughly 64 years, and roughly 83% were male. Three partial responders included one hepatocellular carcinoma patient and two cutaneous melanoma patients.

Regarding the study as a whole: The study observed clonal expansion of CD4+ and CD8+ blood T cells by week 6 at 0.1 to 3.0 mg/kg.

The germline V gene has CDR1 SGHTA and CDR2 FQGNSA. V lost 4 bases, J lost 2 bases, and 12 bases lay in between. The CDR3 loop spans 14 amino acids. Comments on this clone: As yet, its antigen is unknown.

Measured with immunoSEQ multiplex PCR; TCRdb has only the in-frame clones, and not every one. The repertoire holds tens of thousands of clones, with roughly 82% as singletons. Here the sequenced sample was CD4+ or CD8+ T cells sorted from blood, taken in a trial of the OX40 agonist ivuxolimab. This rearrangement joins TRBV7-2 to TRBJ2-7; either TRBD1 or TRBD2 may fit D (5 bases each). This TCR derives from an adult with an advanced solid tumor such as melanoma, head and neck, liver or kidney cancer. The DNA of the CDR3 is TGTGCCAGCAGCTCGGGACCTGGAACCTACGAGCAGTACTTC. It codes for CASSSGPGTYEQYF.